The T cell receptor beta chain described here comes from a study of breast tumors, draining lymph nodes, adjacent tissues. Breast cancer patients provided tissue from their axillary draining lymph nodes. In TCRdb, the multiplex PCR reads were re-called with MiXCR into one record per CDR3 protein. This table has over 200,000 distinct CDR3 sequences, under 35% appearing once. In this sample, this clonotype turned up many times. The antigen remains undetermined. Study conclusions and caveats: That most tumor T cells come from lymph nodes remained unproven.

This clonotype was obtained from a female donor with breast cancer. Some clones in this sample may be carry-over from other donors' samples. Sequenced sample: axillary lymph node tissue.

CDR3 region: CASSLQRLASTDTQYF. CDR3 in DNA: TGTGCCAGCAGCTTACAGAGACTAGCGAGCACAGATACGCAGTATTTT. The J gene is TRBJ2-3, the V gene TRBV11-3, with 8 bases aligning to TRBD2. The CDR3 loop spans 16 amino acids. The V segment lost 2 bases and the J segment 0 bases; nucleotides outside the gene matches: 4. Germline-derived CDR1 and CDR2 are SGHNT and YENEEA. The full variable domain, completed using reference TRBV11-3 and TRBJ2-3, is EAGVVQSPRYKIIEKKQPVAFWCNPISGHNTLYWYLQNLGQGPELLIRYENEEAVDDSQLPKDRFSAERLKGVDSTLKIQPAELGDSAVYLCASSLQRLASTDTQYFGPGTRLTVL.